This T cell receptor beta chain was retrieved from a study of shared clonotypes between healthy human individuals. Overall study: Participating donors consisted of two women and a few men aged 18 to 49.

This CDR3 is 14 amino acids long. V was clipped by 5 bases and J by 6 bases, with 17 bases between them. Germline V CDR1 and CDR2: LNHDA, SQIVND (reference sequence). Evenly divided among several immunoSEQ plates was the genomic DNA of each subset. The data were produced by immunoSEQ multiplex PCR, yet TCRdb's version contains in-frame clones alone and is incomplete. The repertoire has some 2.3 million clones, 80% to 95% of them found once; the top ten carry about 0.37%. The sequenced sample was naive CD4+ T cells from PBMCs. The subset: CD45RA+ positively selected. The V gene is TRBV19, the J gene TRBJ2-7; D is unresolved. This TCR was sampled from a man younger than 30 in good health. Some clones in this sample may be carry-over from other donors' samples. The CDR3 spells CASSPLTDGPEQYF. The CDR3 DNA sequence: TGTGCCAGTAGTCCTCTGACGGACGGGCCCGAGCAGTACTTC.